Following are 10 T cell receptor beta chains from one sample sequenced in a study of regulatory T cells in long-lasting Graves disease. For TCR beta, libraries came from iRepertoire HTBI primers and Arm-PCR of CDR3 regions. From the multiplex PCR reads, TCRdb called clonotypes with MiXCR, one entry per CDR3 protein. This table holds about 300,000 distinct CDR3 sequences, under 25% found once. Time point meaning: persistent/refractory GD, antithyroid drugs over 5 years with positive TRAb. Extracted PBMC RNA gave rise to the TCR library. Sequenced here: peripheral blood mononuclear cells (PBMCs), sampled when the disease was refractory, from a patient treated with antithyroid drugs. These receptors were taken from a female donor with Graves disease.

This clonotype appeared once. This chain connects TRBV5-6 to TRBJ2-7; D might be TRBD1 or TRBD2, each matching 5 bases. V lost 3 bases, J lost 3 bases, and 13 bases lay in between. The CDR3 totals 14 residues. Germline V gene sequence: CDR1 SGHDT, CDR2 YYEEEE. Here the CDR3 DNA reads TGTGCCAGCAGCTCACTAGGTGGGGGCTACGAGCAGTACTTC. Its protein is CASSSLGGGYEQYF.

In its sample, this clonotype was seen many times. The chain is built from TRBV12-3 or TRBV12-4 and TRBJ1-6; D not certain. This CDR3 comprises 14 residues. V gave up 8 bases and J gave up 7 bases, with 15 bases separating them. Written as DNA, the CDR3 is TGTGCCAGCGGGGAGGTTCTAGGAAATTCACCCCTCCACTTT. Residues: CASGEVLGNSPLHF.

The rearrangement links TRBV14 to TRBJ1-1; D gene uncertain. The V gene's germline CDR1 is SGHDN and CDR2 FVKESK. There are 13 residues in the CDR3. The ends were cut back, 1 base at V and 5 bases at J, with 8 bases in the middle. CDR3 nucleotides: TGTGCCAGCAGCCAAGTTTGGGGTACTGAAGCTTTCTTT. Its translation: CASSQVWGTEAFF.

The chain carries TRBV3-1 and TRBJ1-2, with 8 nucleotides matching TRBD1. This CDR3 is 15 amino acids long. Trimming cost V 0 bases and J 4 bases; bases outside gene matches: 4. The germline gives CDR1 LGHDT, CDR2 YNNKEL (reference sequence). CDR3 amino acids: CASSQDFTGGYGYTF. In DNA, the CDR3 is TGTGCCAGCAGCCAAGATTTTACAGGGGGCTATGGCTACACCTTC.

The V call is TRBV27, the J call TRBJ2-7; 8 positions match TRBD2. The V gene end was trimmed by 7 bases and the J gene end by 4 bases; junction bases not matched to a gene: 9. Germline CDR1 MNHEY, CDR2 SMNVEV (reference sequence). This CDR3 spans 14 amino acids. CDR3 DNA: TGTGCCAGCATGGCGGGAGGTCCTGTTTACGAGCAGTACTTC. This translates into CASMAGGPVYEQYF.

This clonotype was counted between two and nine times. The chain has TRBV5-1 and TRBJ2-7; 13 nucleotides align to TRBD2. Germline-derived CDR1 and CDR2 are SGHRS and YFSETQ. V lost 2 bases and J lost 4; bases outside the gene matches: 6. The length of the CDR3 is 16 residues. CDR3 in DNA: TGCGCCAGCAGCTTAAGCCGGGGACTAGCGGGATACGAGCAGTACTTC. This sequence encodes CASSLSRGLAGYEQYF.

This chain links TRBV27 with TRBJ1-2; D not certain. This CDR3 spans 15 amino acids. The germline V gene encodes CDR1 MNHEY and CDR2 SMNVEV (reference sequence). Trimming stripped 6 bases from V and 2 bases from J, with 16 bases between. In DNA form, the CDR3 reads TGTGCCAGCAGCTTAGGTCGGCAGAGAAACTATGGCTACACCTTC. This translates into CASSLGRQRNYGYTF.

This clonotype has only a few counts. The CDR3: CSVEEGPQYF. The CDR3 DNA reads TGCAGCGTTGAAGAGGGGCCCCAGTACTTC. The chain has TRBV29-1 and TRBJ2-5, with D possibly TRBD1 on 5 matching bases. The CDR3 is 10 residues long. V was shortened by 0 bases and J by 9 bases, with 5 bases between the two germline ends. Germline-derived CDR1 and CDR2 are SQVTM and ANQGSEA.

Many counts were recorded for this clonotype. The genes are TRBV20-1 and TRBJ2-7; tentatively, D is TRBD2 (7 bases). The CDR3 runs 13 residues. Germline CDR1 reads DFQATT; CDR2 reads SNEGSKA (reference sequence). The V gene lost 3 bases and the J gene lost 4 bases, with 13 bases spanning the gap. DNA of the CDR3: TGCAGTGCTAGCTTTGAGGGGGGGTACGAGCAGTACTTC. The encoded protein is CSASFEGGYEQYF.

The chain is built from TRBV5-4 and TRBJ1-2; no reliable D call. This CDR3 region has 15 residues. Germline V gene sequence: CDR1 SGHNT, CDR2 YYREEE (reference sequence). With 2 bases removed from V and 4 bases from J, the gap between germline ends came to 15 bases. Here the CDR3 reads CASSFYSEVAYGYTF. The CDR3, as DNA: TGTGCCAGCAGCTTTTATTCTGAAGTGGCCTATGGCTACACCTTC.